The 12 T cell receptor beta chains below all came from one sample that was sequenced in a study of T cells after yellow fever vaccination. TCRdb used MiXCR to reprocess the 5' RACE reads, holding one entry per CDR3 protein. The sample lists about 110,000 distinct CDR3 sequences; 8.4% were seen once. Here the sequenced sample was CD8+ T cells sorted from PBMCs, taken 45 days after the yellow fever booster vaccination. The receptors here all came from a man between 25 and 39 years old who received the YFV17D yellow fever vaccine.

This clonotype was counted between two and nine times. The chain combines TRBV25-1 with TRBJ2-1; D could derive from TRBD1 or TRBD2 (5 bases each). The CDR3 has 14 residues. Germline CDR1 reads MGHDK; CDR2 reads SYGVNS. Trimming took off 10 bases at V and 2 bases at J, with 15 bases between the two ends. DNA for the CDR3: TGTGCCACCCGGGATGGGGACGCCTACAATGAGCAGTTCTTC. This gives the protein CATRDGDAYNEQFF.

This clonotype was seen more than once but under ten times. V usage is TRBV7-8 and J usage is TRBJ1-2, with D possibly being TRBD1 (5 bases). Germline V lookup: CDR1 SGHVS, CDR2 FQNEAQ. V was pared by 5 bases and J by 3 bases, with 7 bases between. The CDR3 has 12 residues. For the CDR3, the DNA is TGTGCCAGCAGCCCGACAGACTATGGCTACACCTTC. Translation: CASSPTDYGYTF.

The V and J genes are TRBV30 and TRBJ1-3; no clear D gene. The V and J ends lost 7 bases and 0 bases respectively, with 7 bases between them. CDR1 is GTSNPN and CDR2 is SVGIG in the germline V gene (reference sequence). This CDR3 has 12 residues. The CDR3 loop reads CASMRSGNTIYF. The CDR3 nucleotides read TGTGCCTCAATGCGCTCTGGAAACACCATATATTTT.

For this clonotype: A much larger clone lies a single base off, so this may be a read error. This chain joins TRBV27 and TRBJ2-7, with D possibly TRBD1 on 5 matching bases. Germline CDR1 and CDR2: MNHEY and SMNVEV (reference sequence). The CDR3 loop spans 15 amino acids. CDR3 amino acids: CASDSHASPSYAQYF. As DNA, the CDR3 is TGTGCCAGCGACAGTCACGCGTCTCCAAGCTACGCGCAGTACTTC.

The sample holds many counts of this clonotype. The V call is TRBV14, the J call TRBJ2-7; D remains unclear. Germline V gene data show CDR1 as SGHDN and CDR2 as FVKESK. V was pared by 1 base and J by 0 bases, with 10 bases between. This CDR3 contains 15 residues. The CDR3: CASSQVAASSYEQYF. The CDR3, as DNA: TGTGCCAGCAGCCAAGTAGCCGCTAGCTCCTACGAGCAGTACTTC.

This clonotype was counted only a few times. The chain combines TRBV28 with TRBJ2-5, with TRBD2 matching over 15 bases. Unmatched junction bases numbered 16, after V lost 10 bases and J lost 1 base. This CDR3 spans 19 amino acids. CDR1 is MDHEN, CDR2 SYDVKM, per germline. CDR3: CATSWTGGLAGGFQETQYF. CDR3 sequence (DNA): TGTGCCACCTCCTGGACAGGGGGACTAGCGGGAGGATTCCAAGAGACCCAGTACTTC.

This clonotype was detected a few times. The CDR3 loop reads CASSKRGPGPSGTYEQYF. The DNA for the CDR3 is TGTGCCAGCAGCAAAAGAGGTCCAGGGCCTAGCGGGACCTACGAGCAGTACTTC. The rearrangement uses TRBV21-1 and TRBJ2-7; TRBD2, the table's D call, lacks a check against the DNA. TRBV21-1 is an annotated pseudogene. The CDR3 spans 18 residues.

This clonotype was observed many times. This chain uses TRBV7-8 with TRBJ2-1; 7 bases agree with TRBD1. Germline V CDR1 and CDR2: SGHVS, FQNEAQ. The CDR3 has 16 residues. V lost 5 bases to trimming and J lost 7 bases; unmatched junction nucleotides: 14. The CDR3 loop is CASSPPTGPRGNEQFF. The CDR3 region has the DNA TGTGCCAGCAGCCCTCCGACAGGACCCAGGGGGAATGAGCAGTTCTTC.

This clonotype was found many times. The rearrangement joins TRBV7-6 to TRBJ2-5; 7 nucleotides match TRBD1. Per the germline V gene, CDR1 is SGHVS and CDR2 is FNYEAQ. The ends lost 5 bases at V and 7 bases at J; junction bases unmatched: 10. The CDR3 is 14 amino acids. The CDR3 spells CASSLQTGYATQYF. The CDR3 bases are TGTGCCAGCAGCCTTCAGACAGGGTACGCGACCCAGTACTTC.

This clonotype was seen repeatedly, ten times or more. This chain connects TRBV29-1 to TRBJ2-2, with D unresolved. V shed 8 bases and J shed 2 bases, with 12 bases lying between them. Germline CDR1 and CDR2: SQVTM and ANQGSEA. CDR3 length: 13 amino acids. The CDR3 DNA sequence: TGCAGCCTCCGGGCAGCTAACACCGGGGAGCTGTTTTTT. Translated, it gives CSLRAANTGELFF.

The sample holds many counts of this clonotype. The rearrangement uses TRBV5-5 and TRBJ2-3, with D perhaps TRBD1 (6 bases). V lost 2 bases and J lost 4, with 11 bases in between. CDR3 size: 14 residues. CDR1 SGHKS and CDR2 YYEKEE come from the germline V gene (reference sequence). This CDR3 reads CASSFKDSPDTQYF. The CDR3, as DNA: TGTGCCAGCAGCTTTAAGGACAGCCCAGATACGCAGTATTTT.

This clonotype was seen ten or more times. CDR3 amino acids: CASSLGTGPPWGYTF. The CDR3 DNA reads TGCGCCAGCAGCCTCGGGACCGGGCCACCGTGGGGCTACACCTTC. This chain uses TRBV4-3 with TRBJ1-2; D is perhaps TRBD1 (5 bases). The V and J ends lost 4 bases and 8 bases respectively, with 20 bases between them. Germline V lookup: CDR1 LGHNA, CDR2 YSLEER. The CDR3 consists of 15 residues.